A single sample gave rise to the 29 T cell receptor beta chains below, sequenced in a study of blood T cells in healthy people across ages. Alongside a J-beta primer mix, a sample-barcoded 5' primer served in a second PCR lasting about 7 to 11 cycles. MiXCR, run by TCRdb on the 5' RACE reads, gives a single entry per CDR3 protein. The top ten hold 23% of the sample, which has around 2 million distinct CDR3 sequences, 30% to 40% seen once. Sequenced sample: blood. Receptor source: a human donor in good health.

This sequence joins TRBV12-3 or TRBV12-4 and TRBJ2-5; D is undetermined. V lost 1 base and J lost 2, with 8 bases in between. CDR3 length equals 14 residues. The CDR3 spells CASSLVSKQETQYF. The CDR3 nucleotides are TGTGCCAGCAGTTTAGTTAGTAAACAAGAGACCCAGTACTTC.

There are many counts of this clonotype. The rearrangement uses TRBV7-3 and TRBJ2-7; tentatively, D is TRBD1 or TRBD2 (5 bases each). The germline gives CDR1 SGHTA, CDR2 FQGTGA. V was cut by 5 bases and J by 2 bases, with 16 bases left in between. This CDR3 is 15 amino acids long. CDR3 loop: CASSPGHFAPYEQYF. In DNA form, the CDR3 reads TGTGCCAGCAGCCCGGGGCACTTCGCCCCCTACGAGCAGTACTTC. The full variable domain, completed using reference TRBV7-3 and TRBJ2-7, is GAGVSQTPSNKVTEKGKYVELRCDPISGHTALYWYRQSLGQGPEFLIYFQGTGAADDSGLPNDRFFAVRPEGSVSTLKIQRTERGDSAVYLCASSPGHFAPYEQYFGPGTRLTVT.

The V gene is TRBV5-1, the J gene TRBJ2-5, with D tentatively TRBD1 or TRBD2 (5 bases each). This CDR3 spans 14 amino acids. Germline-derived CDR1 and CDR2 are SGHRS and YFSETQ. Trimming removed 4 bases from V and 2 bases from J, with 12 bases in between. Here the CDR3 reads CASSRPGPQETQYF. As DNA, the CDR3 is TGCGCCAGCAGCCGTCCGGGGCCTCAAGAGACCCAGTACTTC.

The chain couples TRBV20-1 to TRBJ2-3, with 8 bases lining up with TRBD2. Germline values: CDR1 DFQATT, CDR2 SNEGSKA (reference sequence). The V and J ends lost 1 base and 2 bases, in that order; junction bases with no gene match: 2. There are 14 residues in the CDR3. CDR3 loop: CSARAGGFTDTQYF. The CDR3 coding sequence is TGCAGTGCTAGAGCGGGGGGGTTCACAGATACGCAGTATTTT.

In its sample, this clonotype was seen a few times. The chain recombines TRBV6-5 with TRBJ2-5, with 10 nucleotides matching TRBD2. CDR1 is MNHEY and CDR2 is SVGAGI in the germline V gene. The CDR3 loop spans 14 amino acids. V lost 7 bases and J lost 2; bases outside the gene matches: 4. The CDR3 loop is CASKLAGIQETQYF. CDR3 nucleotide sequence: TGTGCCAGCAAACTAGCGGGGATACAAGAGACCCAGTACTTC.

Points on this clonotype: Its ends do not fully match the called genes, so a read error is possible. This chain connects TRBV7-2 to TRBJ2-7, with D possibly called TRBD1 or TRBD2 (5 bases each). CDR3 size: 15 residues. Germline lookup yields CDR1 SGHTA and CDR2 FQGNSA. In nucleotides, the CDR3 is TGTGCCAGCAGTTTAGTAGCAGGGTTGGAGGACGAGCAGTACTTC. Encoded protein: CASSLVAGLEDEQYF. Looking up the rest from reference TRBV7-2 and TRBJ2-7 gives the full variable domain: GAGVSQSPSNKVTEKGKDVELRCDPISGHTALYWYRQSLGQGLEFLIYFQGNSAPDKSGLPSDRFSAERTGGSVSTLTIQRTQQEDSAVYLCASSLVAGLEDEQYFGPGTRLTVT.

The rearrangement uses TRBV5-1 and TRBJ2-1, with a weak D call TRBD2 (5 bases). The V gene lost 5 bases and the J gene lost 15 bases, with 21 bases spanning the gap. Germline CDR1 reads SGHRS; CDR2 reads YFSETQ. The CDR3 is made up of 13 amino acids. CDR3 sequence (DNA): TGCGCCAGCAGTGGCGGAGCTAGCTTGATGTCGTTCTTC. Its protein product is CASSGGASLMSFF.

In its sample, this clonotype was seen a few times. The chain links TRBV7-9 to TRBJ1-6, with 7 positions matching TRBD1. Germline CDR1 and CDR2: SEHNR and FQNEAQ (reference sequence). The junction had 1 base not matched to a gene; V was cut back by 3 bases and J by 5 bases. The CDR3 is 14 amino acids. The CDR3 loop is CASSFGQDNSPLHF. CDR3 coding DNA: TGTGCCAGCAGCTTTGGACAGGATAATTCACCCCTCCACTTT.

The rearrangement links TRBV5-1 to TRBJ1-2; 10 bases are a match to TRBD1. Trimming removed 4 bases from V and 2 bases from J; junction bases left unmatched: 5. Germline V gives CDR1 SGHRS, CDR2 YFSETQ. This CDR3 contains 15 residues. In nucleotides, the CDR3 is TGCGCCAGCAGCATTAGACAGGGGGCGAACTATGGCTACACCTTC. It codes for CASSIRQGANYGYTF.

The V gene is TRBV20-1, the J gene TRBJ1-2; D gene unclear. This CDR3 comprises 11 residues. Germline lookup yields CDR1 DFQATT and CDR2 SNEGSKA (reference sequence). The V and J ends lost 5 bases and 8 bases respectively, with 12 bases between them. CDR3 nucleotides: TGCAGTGCTGCACCAGGAAACGGCTACACCTTC. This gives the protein CSAAPGNGYTF.

DNA for the CDR3: TGTGCCAGCAGCTTAGAAGGGACAGGGACACACTCTGGAAACACCATATATTTT. Protein: CASSLEGTGTHSGNTIYF. The gene calls are TRBV7-2 and TRBJ1-3, with TRBD1 matching 9 bases. The V gene end was trimmed by 1 base and the J gene end by 0 bases; junction bases not matched to a gene: 7. Germline V CDR1 and CDR2: SGHTA, FQGNSA. CDR3 length: 18 residues.

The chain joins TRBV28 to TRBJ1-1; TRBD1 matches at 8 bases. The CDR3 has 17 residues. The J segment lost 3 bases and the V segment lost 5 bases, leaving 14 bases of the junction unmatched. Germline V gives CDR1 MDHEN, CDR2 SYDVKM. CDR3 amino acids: CASSPPLDRERYTEAFF. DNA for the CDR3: TGTGCCAGCAGTCCGCCCCTGGACAGGGAGAGGTACACTGAAGCTTTCTTT.

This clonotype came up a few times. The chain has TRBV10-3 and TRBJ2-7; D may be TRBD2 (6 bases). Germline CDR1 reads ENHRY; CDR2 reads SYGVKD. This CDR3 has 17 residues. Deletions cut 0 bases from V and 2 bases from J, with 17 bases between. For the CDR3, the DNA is TGTGCCATCAGTGAGTCGACTGCACGGGGGACCACCTACGAGCAGTACTTC. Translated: CAISESTARGTTYEQYF.

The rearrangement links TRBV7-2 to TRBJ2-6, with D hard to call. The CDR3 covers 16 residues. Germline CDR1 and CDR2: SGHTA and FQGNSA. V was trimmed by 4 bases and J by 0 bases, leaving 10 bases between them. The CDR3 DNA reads TGTGCCAGCAGCTCTACATGGAGCTCTGGGGCCAACGTCCTGACTTTC. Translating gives CASSSTWSSGANVLTF.

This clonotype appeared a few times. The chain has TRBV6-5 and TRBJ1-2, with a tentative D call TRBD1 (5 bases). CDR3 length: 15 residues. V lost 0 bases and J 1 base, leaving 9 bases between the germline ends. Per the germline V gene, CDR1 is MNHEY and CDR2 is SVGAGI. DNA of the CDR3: TGTGCCAGCAGTTACTCGGTGGACATTAACTATGGCTACACCTTC. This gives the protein CASSYSVDINYGYTF.

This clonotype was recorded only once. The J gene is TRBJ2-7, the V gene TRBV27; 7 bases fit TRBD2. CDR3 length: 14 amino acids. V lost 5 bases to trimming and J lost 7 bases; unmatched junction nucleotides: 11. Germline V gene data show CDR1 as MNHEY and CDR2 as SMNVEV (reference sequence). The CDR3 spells CASSPQMSGEEQYF. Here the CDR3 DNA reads TGTGCCAGCAGTCCCCAGATGAGCGGGGAAGAGCAGTACTTC.

The CDR3 reads CASSRQGAYNEQFF. The DNA of the CDR3 is TGTGCCAGCAGTAGACAGGGGGCCTACAATGAGCAGTTCTTC. This chain links TRBV9 with TRBJ2-1; 9 bases align to TRBD1. The J segment lost 2 bases and the V segment lost 5 bases, leaving 2 bases of the junction unmatched. This CDR3 region has 14 residues. Germline loops: CDR1 SGDLS, CDR2 YYNGEE.

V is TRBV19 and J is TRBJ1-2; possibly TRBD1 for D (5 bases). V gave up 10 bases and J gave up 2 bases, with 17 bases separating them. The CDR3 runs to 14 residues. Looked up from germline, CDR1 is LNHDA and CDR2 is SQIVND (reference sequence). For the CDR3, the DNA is TGTGCCACCCAAACAAGACAGTCAAACTATGGCTACACCTTC. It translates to CATQTRQSNYGYTF.

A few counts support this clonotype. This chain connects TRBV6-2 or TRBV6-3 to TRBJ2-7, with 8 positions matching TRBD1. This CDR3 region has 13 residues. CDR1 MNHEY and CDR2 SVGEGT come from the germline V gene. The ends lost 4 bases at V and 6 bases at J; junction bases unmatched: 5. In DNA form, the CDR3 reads TGTGCCAGCAGTTTTTCCCAGGGGGCCGAGCAGTACTTC. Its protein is CASSFSQGAEQYF.

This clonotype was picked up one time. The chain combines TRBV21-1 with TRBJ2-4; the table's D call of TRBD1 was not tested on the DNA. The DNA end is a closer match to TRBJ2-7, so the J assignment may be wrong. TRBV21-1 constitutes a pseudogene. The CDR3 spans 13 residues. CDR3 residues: CASSKRDTYEQYF. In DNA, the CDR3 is TGTGCCAGCAGCAAAAGGGACACCTACGAGCAGTACTTC.

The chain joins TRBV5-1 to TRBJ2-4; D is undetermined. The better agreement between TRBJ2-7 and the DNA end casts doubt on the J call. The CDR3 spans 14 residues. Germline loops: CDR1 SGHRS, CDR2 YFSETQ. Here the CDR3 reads CASSLKAETNEQYF. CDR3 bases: TGCGCCAGCAGCCTAAAGGCAGAGACGAACGAGCAGTACTTC.

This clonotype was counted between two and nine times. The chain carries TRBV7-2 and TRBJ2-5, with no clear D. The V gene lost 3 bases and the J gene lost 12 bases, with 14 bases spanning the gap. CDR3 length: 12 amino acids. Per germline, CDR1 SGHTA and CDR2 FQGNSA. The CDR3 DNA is TGTGCCAGCAGCTTGAGTCATCGATCGGAGTACTTC. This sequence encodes CASSLSHRSEYF.

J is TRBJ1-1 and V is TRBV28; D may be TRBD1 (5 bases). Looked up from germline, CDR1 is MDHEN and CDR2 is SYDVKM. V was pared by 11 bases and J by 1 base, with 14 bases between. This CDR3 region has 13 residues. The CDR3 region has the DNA TGTGCCGGGGGGAGATCAGGGAACACTGAAGCTTTCTTT. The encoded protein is CAGGRSGNTEAFF.

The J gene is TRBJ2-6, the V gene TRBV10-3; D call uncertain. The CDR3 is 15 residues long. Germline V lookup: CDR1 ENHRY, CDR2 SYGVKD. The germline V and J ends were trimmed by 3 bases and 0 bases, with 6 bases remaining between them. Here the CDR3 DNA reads TGTGCCATCAGTGATTCATTCTCTGGGGCCAACGTCCTGACTTTC. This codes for CAISDSFSGANVLTF.

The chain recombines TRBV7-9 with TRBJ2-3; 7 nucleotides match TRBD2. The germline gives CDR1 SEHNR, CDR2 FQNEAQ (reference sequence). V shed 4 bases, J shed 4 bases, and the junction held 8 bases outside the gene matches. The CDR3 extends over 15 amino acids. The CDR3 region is CASSSPAGLADTQYF. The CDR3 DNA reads TGTGCCAGCAGCTCCCCAGCGGGGCTCGCAGATACGCAGTATTTT.

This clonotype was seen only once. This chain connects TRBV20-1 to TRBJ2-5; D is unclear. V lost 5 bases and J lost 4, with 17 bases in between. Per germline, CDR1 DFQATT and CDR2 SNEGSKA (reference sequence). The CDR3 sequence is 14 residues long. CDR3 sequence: CSAARTAVGETQYF. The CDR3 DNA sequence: TGCAGTGCTGCCCGGACCGCTGTGGGAGAGACCCAGTACTTC.

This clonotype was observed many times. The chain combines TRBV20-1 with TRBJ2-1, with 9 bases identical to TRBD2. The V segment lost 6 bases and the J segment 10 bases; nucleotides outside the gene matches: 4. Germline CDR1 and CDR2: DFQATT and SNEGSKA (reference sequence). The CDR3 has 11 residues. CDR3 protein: CSALGTSEQFF. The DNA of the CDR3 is TGCAGTGCCTTGGGGACTAGCGAGCAGTTCTTC.

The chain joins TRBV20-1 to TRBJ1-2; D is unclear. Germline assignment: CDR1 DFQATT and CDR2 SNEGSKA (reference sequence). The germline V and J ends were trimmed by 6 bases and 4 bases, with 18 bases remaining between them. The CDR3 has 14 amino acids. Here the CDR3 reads CSAARGSFVYGYTF. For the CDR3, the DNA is TGCAGTGCCGCACGTGGTTCTTTTGTCTATGGCTACACCTTC.

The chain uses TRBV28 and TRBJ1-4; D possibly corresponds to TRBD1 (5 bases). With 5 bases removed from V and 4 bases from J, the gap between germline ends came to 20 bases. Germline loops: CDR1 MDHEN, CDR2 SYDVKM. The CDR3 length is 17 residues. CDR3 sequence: CASSPVLSRVLNEKLFF. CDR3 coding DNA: TGTGCCAGCAGTCCTGTCCTGTCCAGGGTTCTTAATGAAAAACTGTTTTTT.